Listed here are 16 T cell receptor beta chains from one sample, sequenced in a study of blood T cell repertoires in COVID-19. Sequencing was performed with immunoSEQ multiplex PCR; in TCRdb, only in-frame clones are kept and a portion is missing. Found here are 50,000 to 70,000 clones, about 75% of them singletons; the top ten hold 22%. The specimen sequenced was peripheral blood. The origin of the receptors is a man aged 45-60 years with active or convalescent COVID-19.

The chain combines TRBV27 with TRBJ2-7; 8 nucleotides align to TRBD2. With 6 bases clipped from V and 3 bases from J, the junction kept 10 bases outside the gene matches. The CDR3 runs 15 residues. The germline V gene has CDR1 MNHEY and CDR2 SMNVEV (reference sequence). CDR3 sequence (DNA): TGTGCCAGCAGCCTCCGGGTAGCGGGGCTCTACGAGCAGTACTTC. Translation gives CASSLRVAGLYEQYF.

The V call is TRBV5-1, the J call TRBJ2-1; TRBD1 aligns across 7 bases. V lost 4 bases and J lost 8; bases outside the gene matches: 12. The CDR3 runs 15 residues. Germline CDR1 is SGHRS and CDR2 is YFSETQ. The CDR3 here is CASSPASQQGHEQFF. CDR3 coding DNA: TGCGCCAGCAGCCCCGCATCTCAACAGGGGCATGAGCAGTTCTTC.

The rearrangement links TRBV6-1 to TRBJ1-2; D is uncertain. Per germline, CDR1 MNHNS and CDR2 SASEGT. With 3 bases removed from V and 8 bases from J, the gap between germline ends came to 19 bases. This CDR3 has 15 residues. CDR3 sequence: CASSETQTVPRGYTF. The DNA of the CDR3 is TGTGCCAGCAGTGAGACCCAGACCGTTCCCAGGGGCTACACCTTC.

The gene calls are TRBV20-1 and TRBJ2-1, with TRBD2 as a possible D gene (6 bases). The V gene's germline CDR1 is DFQATT and CDR2 SNEGSKA (reference sequence). The V gene lost 3 bases and the J gene lost 7 bases, with 13 bases spanning the gap. The CDR3 spans 13 residues. The CDR3 spells CSASSGWSNEQFF. The CDR3, as DNA: TGCAGTGCTAGTAGCGGATGGTCGAATGAGCAGTTCTTC.

The V and J genes are TRBV5-1 and TRBJ2-7; the match to TRBD1 covers 7 bases. Trimming took 5 bases from V and 5 from J; bases not matched to a gene: 7. Germline CDR1 SGHRS, CDR2 YFSETQ. This CDR3 contains 13 residues. Here the CDR3 DNA reads TGCGCCAGCAGTCCCGGGACAGTGAACGAGCAGTACTTC. Amino acid sequence: CASSPGTVNEQYF.

CDR3 nucleotide sequence: TGCGCCAGCAGCCCTAGGACTAGCGGGGGACCCTACGAGCAGTACTTC. It specifies CASSPRTSGGPYEQYF. The gene calls are TRBV4-1 and TRBJ2-7, with 13 bases fitting TRBD2. The germline V gene encodes CDR1 MGHRA and CDR2 YSYEKL. There are 16 residues in the CDR3. Trimming cost V 4 bases and J 2 bases; bases outside gene matches: 5.

V is TRBV9 and J is TRBJ2-7; a weak D match, TRBD2 (6 bases). Germline V gene lookup returns CDR1 SGDLS and CDR2 YYNGEE. V lost 4 bases to trimming and J lost 1 base, with 18 bases between them. The CDR3 contains 16 residues. CDR3 in DNA: TGTGCCAGCAGCAGGGGCGGTGGGAGCGGGTCCTACGAGCAGTACTTC. Its protein is CASSRGGGSGSYEQYF.

This clone was picked up one time. J is TRBJ1-5 and V is TRBV2; 9 bases fit TRBD1. This CDR3 contains 14 residues. Germline V CDR1 and CDR2: SNHLY, FYNNEI. With 5 bases clipped from V and 6 bases from J, the junction kept 5 bases outside the gene matches. CDR3 region: CASSKDRGSQPQHF. CDR3 sequence (DNA): TGTGCCAGCAGTAAAGACAGGGGGAGTCAGCCCCAGCATTTT. The full variable domain, completed using reference TRBV2 and TRBJ1-5, is EPEVTQTPSHQVTQMGQEVILRCVPISNHLYFYWYRQILGQKVEFLVSFYNNEISEKSEIFDDQFSVERPDGSNFTLKIRSTKLEDSAMYFCASSKDRGSQPQHFGDGTRLSIL.

The J gene is TRBJ2-1, the V gene TRBV11-3, with 13 bases identical to TRBD2. Germline V lookup: CDR1 SGHNT, CDR2 YENEEA. V trimming: 5 bases; J trimming: 9 bases; junction bases outside the gene matches: 7. The CDR3 is 15 residues long. CDR3 loop: CASSAGTSGKVEQFF. The CDR3 DNA sequence: TGTGCCAGCAGCGCCGGGACTAGCGGGAAGGTTGAGCAGTTCTTC.

This clone came up a few times. The V gene is TRBV19, the J gene TRBJ1-1, with a possible D match to TRBD1 (6 bases). This CDR3 region has 13 residues. The V end lost 11 bases, the J end lost 10 bases, and 23 bases lay between the germline ends. CDR1 is LNHDA and CDR2 is SQIVND in the germline V gene (reference sequence). This CDR3 is CAPQVGAGGGAFF. The DNA of the CDR3 is TGTGCCCCCCAAGTGGGGGCGGGGGGGGGAGCTTTCTTT.

V and J are TRBV11-2 and TRBJ2-2; 10 nucleotides match TRBD1. This CDR3 contains 16 residues. With V trimmed by 5 bases and J by 2 bases, 5 bases remained unmatched. The germline V gene has CDR1 SGHAT and CDR2 FQNNGV. CDR3 nucleotides: TGTGCCAGCAGCACTGACAGGGGGCTCAACACCGGGGAGCTGTTTTTT. It yields the protein CASSTDRGLNTGELFF.

The J gene is TRBJ2-5, the V gene TRBV5-5; D is unclear. The CDR3 spans 12 residues. Germline CDR1 reads SGHKS; CDR2 reads YYEKEE (reference sequence). With 0 bases removed from V and 5 bases from J, the gap between germline ends came to 5 bases. The CDR3 reads CASSLGAETQYF. The CDR3 region has the DNA TGTGCCAGCAGCTTGGGGGCGGAGACCCAGTACTTC.

The chain links TRBV27 to TRBJ2-7; 7 bases fit TRBD2. Germline V gene data show CDR1 as MNHEY and CDR2 as SMNVEV (reference sequence). This CDR3 region has 16 residues. The V and J ends lost 4 bases and 5 bases, in that order; junction bases with no gene match: 14. As DNA, the CDR3 is TGTGCCAGCAGTTGGGCGGCGGGAGCCAATCCCCACGAGCAGTACTTC. It is translated as CASSWAAGANPHEQYF.

The rearrangement joins TRBV5-4 to TRBJ2-1, with D perhaps TRBD2 (6 bases). V was shortened by 4 bases and J by 0 bases, with 14 bases between the two germline ends. CDR1 is SGHNT, CDR2 YYREEE, per germline (reference sequence). The CDR3 loop spans 16 amino acids. DNA for the CDR3: TGTGCCAGCAGCGGAACGCGACTAGACTCCTACAATGAGCAGTTCTTC. Translating it yields CASSGTRLDSYNEQFF.

In its sample, this clone was seen a few times. The chain is built from TRBV3-1 (or the pseudogene TRBV3-2) and TRBJ2-1; D not certain. Trimming shortened V by 7 bases and J by 10 bases, and 11 bases separated the two germline ends. Germline-derived CDR1 and CDR2 are LGHDT and YNNKEL (reference sequence). This CDR3 comprises 11 residues. In DNA form, the CDR3 reads TGTGCCAGCACCTCCGGTGTAGAGCAGTTCTTC. It codes for CASTSGVEQFF.

This chain uses TRBV7-8 with TRBJ2-7, with D possibly TRBD2 on 6 matching bases. Trimming pared 5 bases from V and 5 bases from J, leaving 16 bases between. There are 14 residues in the CDR3. Germline V lookup: CDR1 SGHVS, CDR2 FQNEAQ. This CDR3 is CASSPLRVADEQYF. In DNA form, the CDR3 reads TGTGCCAGCAGCCCCCTCAGGGTAGCGGACGAGCAGTACTTC.